A single sample is the source of the 28 T cell receptor beta chains below, sequenced in a study of T-cell reconstitution after alpha-beta-depleted transplantation in children. Their antigens are not known. Findings and caveats of the study: T-cell numbers and diversity one year post-transplant derived largely from freshly generated T cells.

Unique molecular identifiers were built into the TCRbeta library. TCRdb processed the PCR reads anew with MiXCR; each CDR3 protein has one entry. The table has some 300,000 distinct CDR3 sequences, approximately 7.3% seen once; the top ten hold approximately 9%. The material sequenced was peripheral blood, taken 360 days after TCRalphabeta/CD19-depleted stem cell transplant. Receptors originate from a female patient younger than 10 who had a stem cell transplant for Fanconi anemia, so the T cells may come from the graft donor.

This clonotype has at least ten counts. The chain recombines TRBV5-6 with TRBJ2-1; 9 nucleotides align to TRBD1. The J segment lost 4 bases and the V segment lost 6 bases, leaving 14 bases of the junction unmatched. Germline V gene data show CDR1 as SGHDT and CDR2 as YYEEEE. This CDR3 is 17 amino acids long. CDR3 DNA sequence: TGTGCCAGCACCCAAGAGGTGCCGGGACAGGGATACAATGAGCAGTTCTTC. Translating it yields CASTQEVPGQGYNEQFF.

This clonotype was counted at least ten times. The chain links TRBV20-1 to TRBJ2-7, with a possible D match to TRBD2 (6 bases). The CDR3 runs to 13 residues. Germline CDR1 is DFQATT and CDR2 is SNEGSKA (reference sequence). Trimming took off 3 bases at V and 1 base at J, with 10 bases between the two ends. This chain's CDR3 is CSARLTSSYEQYF. The CDR3 DNA follows: TGCAGTGCTAGGCTGACTAGTTCCTACGAGCAGTACTTC.

The V gene is TRBV28, the J gene TRBJ1-3; D is undetermined. Germline V CDR1 and CDR2: MDHEN, SYDVKM. The V end lost 3 bases, the J end lost 0 bases, and 12 bases lay between the germline ends. The CDR3 is 16 residues long. CDR3 loop: CASSFVLGSSGNTIYF. As DNA, the CDR3 is TGTGCCAGCAGTTTCGTCCTGGGGAGCTCTGGAAACACCATATATTTT.

The chain recombines TRBV3-1 with TRBJ1-1; the D is unclear. The germline gives CDR1 LGHDT, CDR2 YNNKEL (reference sequence). V was cut by 4 bases and J by 6 bases, with 9 bases left in between. CDR3 size: 12 residues. This CDR3 is CASSRIGSEAFF. The CDR3 nucleotides read TGTGCCAGCAGCCGAATAGGGTCTGAAGCTTTCTTT.

V is TRBV2 and J is TRBJ2-7; D is perhaps TRBD1 (6 bases). The V end was cut by 7 bases, the J end by 6 bases, with 16 bases between. Germline-derived CDR1 and CDR2 are SNHLY and FYNNEI. The length of the CDR3 is 13 residues. The chain's CDR3 is CASTPDSFGEQYF. The CDR3, as DNA: TGTGCCAGCACCCCGGACAGCTTCGGCGAGCAGTACTTC.

In its sample, this clonotype was seen many times. The chain uses TRBV28 and TRBJ2-3; no firm D call. V gave up 5 bases and J gave up 7 bases, with 16 bases separating them. This CDR3 comprises 14 residues. Per the germline V gene, CDR1 is MDHEN and CDR2 is SYDVKM. Here the CDR3 DNA reads TGTGCCAGCAGTACCCTCACCTCCGATTATACGCAGTATTTT. It is translated as CASSTLTSDYTQYF.

V gene TRBV3-1 combines with J gene TRBJ2-7; 7 bases map to TRBD2. CDR3 length: 15 amino acids. V gave up 4 bases and J gave up 3 bases; unmatched junction bases: 9. Germline V gene data show CDR1 as LGHDT and CDR2 as YNNKEL (reference sequence). CDR3 coding DNA: TGTGCCAGCAGCCGCACCCGACTAGCAGGCTACGAGCAGTACTTC. This sequence encodes CASSRTRLAGYEQYF.

As regards this clonotype: A read error may explain this, as a much larger clone is one base away. The chain combines TRBV12-3 or TRBV12-4 with TRBJ2-7; TRBD2 agrees at 7 bases. The CDR3 consists of 17 residues. V lost 5 bases and J lost 3; bases outside the gene matches: 16. In DNA, the CDR3 is TGTGCCAGCAGTCCGGGACTACCGGGAATCAAATACTACGAGCAGTACTTC. Translation gives CASSPGLPGIKYYEQYF.

The table lists this clonotype with a few counts. V is TRBV6-5 and J is TRBJ2-2; D is ambiguous. Trimming took 1 base from V and 5 from J, leaving 5 bases between them. Germline CDR1 and CDR2: MNHEY and SVGAGI. The length of the CDR3 is 13 residues. CDR3 sequence (DNA): TGTGCCAGCAGTTACTATTCGACCGGGGAGCTGTTTTTT. Protein sequence: CASSYYSTGELFF.

This clonotype showed up many times. V is TRBV15 and J is TRBJ2-7; 8 bases map to TRBD1. The CDR3 totals 16 residues. Germline V lookup: CDR1 LNHNV, CDR2 YYDKDF (reference sequence). V dropped 1 base and J dropped 2; count of bases not matched to a gene: 7. The DNA for the CDR3 is TGTGCCACCAGCAGAGTCCTTGGACAGGGCGCCTACGAGCAGTACTTC. It encodes CATSRVLGQGAYEQYF.

This clonotype was seen at least ten times. CDR3 nucleotides: TGTGCCAGCAGCCTAAGTCCCGGGACAGGGCTGGGTTCACCCCTCCACTTT. This gives the protein CASSLSPGTGLGSPLHF. This chain joins TRBV7-9 and TRBJ1-6; TRBD1 aligns across 9 bases. Germline-derived CDR1 and CDR2 are SEHNR and FQNEAQ (reference sequence). The CDR3 length is 17 residues. Losses at the gene ends were 5 bases for V and 9 bases for J; bases not matched to a gene: 14.

V usage is TRBV7-9 and J usage is TRBJ2-7; the D gene is possibly TRBD1 (6 bases). The germline gives CDR1 SEHNR, CDR2 FQNEAQ (reference sequence). CDR3 length: 15 residues. The V gene lost 3 bases and the J gene lost 2 bases, with 14 bases spanning the gap. In nucleotides, the CDR3 is TGTGCCAGCAGCTTCAGGGGCTTTTTGCCCTACGAGCAGTACTTC. Protein: CASSFRGFLPYEQYF.

The sample holds many counts of this clonotype. This chain links TRBV5-1 with TRBJ2-1; 9 nucleotides line up with TRBD1. The V segment lost 3 bases and the J segment 0 bases; nucleotides outside the gene matches: 4. Germline V CDR1 and CDR2: SGHRS, YFSETQ. The CDR3 is 16 amino acids. The CDR3 region is CASSSGQGLSYNEQFF. The CDR3, as DNA: TGCGCCAGCAGCTCGGGACAGGGCCTCTCCTACAATGAGCAGTTCTTC.

This clonotype was observed many times. The chain links TRBV6-6 to TRBJ2-1; D call uncertain. From germline, CDR1 is MNHNY and CDR2 SVGAGI (reference sequence). V lost 6 bases to trimming and J lost 12 bases, with 15 bases between them. The CDR3 consists of 12 residues. In nucleotides, the CDR3 is TGTGCCAGCAGGGGCCGAGAGGTTTTGCAGTTCTTC. Its translation: CASRGREVLQFF.

The chain links TRBV20-1 to TRBJ2-1; TRBD2 aligns across 8 bases. V trimming: 3 bases; J trimming: 4 bases; junction bases outside the gene matches: 11. This CDR3 region has 16 residues. Germline CDR1 is DFQATT and CDR2 is SNEGSKA (reference sequence). DNA for the CDR3: TGCAGTGCTAGGGACTTCTTAGCGGGATCGTACAATGAGCAGTTCTTC. This translates into CSARDFLAGSYNEQFF.

This clonotype appeared a few times. V usage is TRBV5-1 and J usage is TRBJ2-5; D is uncertain. CDR3 length: 15 residues. Germline loops: CDR1 SGHRS, CDR2 YFSETQ. Trimming left V 0 bases short and J 5 bases short, with 14 bases between. The CDR3 reads CASSLAGHSAETQYF. The CDR3 coding sequence is TGCGCCAGCAGCTTGGCGGGCCATTCGGCGGAGACCCAGTACTTC. Filled out from reference TRBV5-1 and TRBJ2-5, the complete variable domain reads KAGVTQTPRYLIKTRGQQVTLSCSPISGHRSVSWYQQTPGQGLQFLFEYFSETQRNKGNFPGRFSGRQFSNSRSEMNVSTLELGDSALYLCASSLAGHSAETQYFGPGTRLLVL.

This chain links TRBV20-1 with TRBJ1-1; D unresolved. The germline V gene has CDR1 DFQATT and CDR2 SNEGSKA (reference sequence). The CDR3 has 12 amino acids. Trimming pared 1 base from V and 1 base from J, leaving 4 bases between. In DNA, the CDR3 is TGCAGTGCTAGAGCAACGAACACTGAAGCTTTCTTT. Translated: CSARATNTEAFF.

This sequence joins TRBV28 and TRBJ2-5; D possibly matches TRBD1 or TRBD2 (7 bases each). This CDR3 is built from 16 residues. Germline loops: CDR1 MDHEN, CDR2 SYDVKM. V was pared by 4 bases and J by 7 bases, with 22 bases between. CDR3 sequence (DNA): TGTGCCAGCAGTTCTTCAGGGGGGGGGGCTCCAGGGACCCAGTACTTC. Its translation: CASSSSGGGAPGTQYF. Using reference TRBV28 and TRBJ2-5 for the parts outside the CDR3, the full variable domain is DVKVTQSSRYLVKRTGEKVFLECVQDMDHENMFWYRQDPGLGLRLIYFSYDVKMKEKGDIPEGYSVSREKKERFSLILESASTNQTSMYLCASSSSGGGAPGTQYFGPGTRLLVL.

V is TRBV20-1 and J is TRBJ2-3; no definite D call. Trimming removed 0 bases from V and 3 bases from J, with 10 bases in between. The CDR3 extends over 14 amino acids. CDR1 DFQATT and CDR2 SNEGSKA come from the germline V gene (reference sequence). CDR3 sequence: CSARDFVVTDTQYF. CDR3 coding DNA: TGCAGTGCTAGAGATTTCGTTGTAACAGATACGCAGTATTTT.

This clonotype was seen only a few times. The rearrangement joins TRBV27 to TRBJ2-7, with 7 positions matching TRBD1. The CDR3 totals 15 residues. Germline CDR1 MNHEY, CDR2 SMNVEV (reference sequence). The ends lost 5 bases at V and 0 bases at J; junction bases unmatched: 7. The DNA for the CDR3 is TGTGCCAGCAGTGAGCGGACAGGCAACTCCTACGAGCAGTACTTC. As protein: CASSERTGNSYEQYF.

This clonotype was recorded a few times. J is TRBJ2-5 and V is TRBV2; possible D gene TRBD2, 5 bases. The CDR3 is 13 residues long. Germline loops: CDR1 SNHLY, CDR2 FYNNEI. Trimming stripped 6 bases from V and 4 bases from J, with 12 bases between. As DNA, the CDR3 is TGTGCCAGCAGGGAGGACGGCGTAGAGACCCAGTACTTC. Its translation is CASREDGVETQYF.

This clonotype was seen many times. The rearrangement uses TRBV3-1 and TRBJ2-3; D gene ambiguous. The germline V and J ends were trimmed by 1 base and 0 bases, with 8 bases remaining between them. Germline CDR1 LGHDT, CDR2 YNNKEL (reference sequence). CDR3 size: 15 residues. The CDR3 sequence is CASSQVALSTDTQYF. The CDR3 DNA reads as TGTGCCAGCAGCCAAGTTGCGCTAAGCACAGATACGCAGTATTTT.

This clonotype was detected many times. This rearrangement joins TRBV7-2 to TRBJ2-7; TRBD1 matches 7 bases. This CDR3 has 14 amino acids. Looked up from germline, CDR1 is SGHTA and CDR2 is FQGNSA. The trim removed 4 bases at V and 0 bases at J, leaving 3 bases unmatched. The CDR3 DNA follows: TGTGCCAGCAGCTCCGGGACAGCCTCCTACGAGCAGTACTTC. Protein: CASSSGTASYEQYF.

Notes on this clonotype: No conserved phenylalanine or tryptophan is present at the end of the CDR3, so a read error is the likely explanation. The J gene is TRBJ1-3, the V gene TRBV5-1; D unresolved. Trimming removed 7 bases at V and 4 bases at J, with 6 bases between. The germline V gene encodes CDR1 SGHRS and CDR2 YFSETQ. This CDR3 region has 11 residues. CDR3 region: CASAAGNTIYL. CDR3 DNA: TGCGCCAGCGCAGCCGGAAACACCATATATCTT.

In this sample, this clonotype turned up many times. This rearrangement joins TRBV20-1 to TRBJ1-6, with D hard to call. The germline V and J ends were trimmed by 3 bases and 4 bases, with 13 bases remaining between them. CDR3 length equals 15 residues. Germline CDR1 reads DFQATT; CDR2 reads SNEGSKA (reference sequence). The CDR3 sequence: CSASQSLTYNSPLHF. CDR3 bases: TGCAGTGCTAGTCAGAGCTTAACGTATAATTCACCCCTCCACTTT.

This clonotype was seen ten or more times. The chain uses TRBV7-2 and TRBJ2-1; 7 bases align to TRBD2. Germline values: CDR1 SGHTA, CDR2 FQGNSA. The CDR3 is 15 amino acids. V lost 1 base to trimming and J lost 6 bases; unmatched junction nucleotides: 6. The CDR3 nucleotides are TGTGCCAGCAGCTTAGTTGGGACTACCACCAATGAGCAGTTCTTC. Protein product: CASSLVGTTTNEQFF. The variable domain in full, completed from reference TRBV7-2 and TRBJ2-1, reads GAGVSQSPSNKVTEKGKDVELRCDPISGHTALYWYRQSLGQGLEFLIYFQGNSAPDKSGLPSDRFSAERTGGSVSTLTIQRTQQEDSAVYLCASSLVGTTTNEQFFGPGTRLTVL.

This clonotype was counted between two and nine times. The V and J genes are TRBV20-1 and TRBJ1-1; D gene uncertain. Trimming cost V 3 bases and J 6 bases, with 14 bases left between them. CDR1 and CDR2 (germline): DFQATT, SNEGSKA (reference sequence). The CDR3 is 13 amino acids. The CDR3 protein is CSASYARVAEAFF. The CDR3 bases are TGCAGTGCTAGCTACGCGAGGGTAGCTGAAGCTTTCTTT.

This clonotype was detected many times. The chain employs TRBV5-1 and TRBJ2-1; 7 bases map to TRBD1. This CDR3 contains 14 residues. Germline V gene lookup returns CDR1 SGHRS and CDR2 YFSETQ. V lost 2 bases, J lost 5 bases, and 4 bases stayed unmatched. CDR3 residues: CASSLWDSHNEQFF. The DNA for the CDR3 is TGCGCCAGCAGCTTATGGGACAGCCACAATGAGCAGTTCTTC.